This entry describes one T cell receptor beta chain. Its matching antigen is unknown. This record belongs to a study of CXCR3-negative and CXCR3-positive naive CD8 T cells. At about 310,000 cells each, triplicate sorts were carried out for each CD8+ T cell subset. CD45RO-CCR7+CD27+CD95- marked naive CD8+ T cells. The CDR3 runs to 12 residues. Germline-derived CDR1 and CDR2 are SGHDT and YYEEEE. TRB cDNA libraries were made by UMI-labeled 5' RACE. From the 5' RACE reads, TCRdb lists one entry per CDR3 protein and no DNA. This listing includes about 150,000 distinct CDR3 sequences. Points from the study as a whole: Sequencing showed both naive subsets with comparably high diversity, and memory CD8+ cells much lower. Relative to CXCR3-negative naive cells, CXCR3-positive naive cells had more hydrophobic TRB CDR3s.

The rearrangement uses TRBV5-6 and TRBJ2-7; TCRdb gives TRBD1 as the D gene, but with no DNA this cannot be confirmed. The sequencing sample was made of naive CXCR3+ CD8+ T cells from blood. The subset was: CD45RO-CCR7+CD27+CD95- naive CD8+ T cells expressing CXCR3 (TNR3+). The clonotype comes from a human donor in good health. Some clones in this sample may be carry-over from other donors' samples. CDR3 in amino acids: CASSPGGSEQYF.